The 5 T cell receptor beta chains presented below share a single source sample, sequenced in a study of tumor-infiltrating lymphocytes in primary liver carcinoma. The template, about 550 ng total RNA, yielded TCR beta cDNA made with a constant-region primer. Slightly modified ARM-PCR with three nested multiplex PCR rounds yielded TCR beta libraries. With TRBV1-TRBV30 forward primers and a C-beta reverse primer, the first two PCR rounds were run for 9 to 10 cycles each. TCRdb recomputed calls from the multiplex PCR reads with MiXCR, one row per CDR3 protein. The sample includes just over 300,000 distinct CDR3 sequences, around three fifths of them seen just once. Blood RNA came from unsorted whole blood; germline DNA was also extracted. The sample taken for sequencing was peripheral blood. These receptors were obtained from a woman aged 25 to 39 with primary liver carcinoma and hepatitis B virus infection.

This clonotype showed up many times. The gene calls are TRBV29-1 and TRBJ2-5; D is unresolved. The V and J ends lost 3 bases and 1 base respectively, with 6 bases between them. CDR3 length equals 12 residues. The germline gives CDR1 SQVTM, CDR2 ANQGSEA. CDR3: CSVDLGQETQYF. The CDR3 DNA sequence: TGCAGCGTTGATCTGGGCCAAGAGACCCAGTACTTC. Supplemented by reference TRBV29-1 and TRBJ2-5, the full variable domain reads SAVISQKPSRDICQRGTSLTIQCQVDSQVTMMFWYRQQPGQSLTLIATANQGSEATYESGFVIDKFPISRPNLTFSTLTVSNMSPEDSSIYLCSVDLGQETQYFGPGTRLLVL.

Points on this clonotype: Germline is not matched at one junction end, which may reflect a read error. The CDR3 region has the DNA TGTGCCATCAGTGATACGAGCTCCGGGGCCAACGTCCTGACTTTC. Its protein product is CAISDTSSGANVLTF. The chain joins TRBV6-1 to TRBJ2-6; D not certain. CDR1 and CDR2 (germline): MNHNS, SASEGT. CDR3 size: 15 residues.

In the case of this clonotype: A read error may produce the germline difference seen at one junction end. The rearrangement joins TRBV13 to TRBJ2-1; D may be TRBD2 (6 bases). Per germline, CDR1 PRHDT and CDR2 FYEKMQ (reference sequence). This CDR3 spans 11 amino acids. The CDR3 DNA is TGTACCAGCAGCTTTCTAGCGGAGCAGTTCTTC. Amino acids: CTSSFLAEQFF.

This clonotype was observed a single time. V and J are TRBV9 and TRBJ2-2, with D possibly TRBD1 on 6 matching bases. The CDR3 spans 16 residues. The germline V gene has CDR1 SGDLS and CDR2 YYNGEE. V lost 1 base and J lost 1, with 11 bases in between. The CDR3 loop reads CASSVTGHVNTGELFF. The CDR3 nucleotides read TGTGCCAGCAGCGTAACAGGGCACGTGAACACCGGGGAGCTGTTTTTT.

Remarks on this clonotype: One junction end disagrees with the germline gene, perhaps due to a read error. V usage is TRBV6-2 or TRBV6-3 and J usage is TRBJ1-5; no definite D call. Germline-derived CDR1 and CDR2 are MNHEY and SVGEGT. This CDR3 has 14 residues. The CDR3 is CASSNSVSNQAQHF. CDR3 bases: TGTGCCAGCAGTAACTCTGTTTCGAATCAGGCCCAGCATTTT.